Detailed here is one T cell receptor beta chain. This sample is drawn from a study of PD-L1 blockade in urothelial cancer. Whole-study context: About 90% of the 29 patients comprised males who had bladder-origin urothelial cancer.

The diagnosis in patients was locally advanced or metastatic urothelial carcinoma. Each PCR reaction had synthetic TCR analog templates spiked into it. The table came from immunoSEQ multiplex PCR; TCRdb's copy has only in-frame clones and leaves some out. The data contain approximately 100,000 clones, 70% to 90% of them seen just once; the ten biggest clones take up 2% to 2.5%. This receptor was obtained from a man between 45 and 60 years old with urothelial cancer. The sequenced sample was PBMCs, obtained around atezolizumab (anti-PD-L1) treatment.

For the CDR3, the DNA is TGTGCCAGCAGGGACAGCTATGGCTACACCTTC. Translating gives CASRDSYGYTF. The rearrangement joins TRBV25-1 to TRBJ1-2, with TRBD1 as a possible D gene (6 bases). CDR3 length: 11 residues. Trimming stripped 6 bases from V and 4 bases from J, with 6 bases between. In germline, CDR1 is MGHDK, CDR2 SYGVNS.